The T cell receptor (beta chain) under discussion was sequenced for a study of blood T cell repertoires in COVID-19 (dated by TCRdb to 2020 to 2021). Turning to the overall study: Samples from collaborators originated in the United States, Italy and Spain and spanned both the acute and convalescent phases of COVID-19. The repertoires were released in a freely available public database meant as a resource for research on the immune response to SARS-CoV-2. Nearly every sample came with metadata listing a de-identified subject ID, COVID-19 status, age in years and sex. The dataset comprised deeply sampled blood TCRbeta repertoires from subjects exposed to, actively infected with, or recovered from COVID-19. Samples were obtained from the ongoing ImmuneRACE study (first 160 participants) and from 1,000 to 1,500 subjects provided by 6 global collaborators. Where available, HLA class I and class II types were taken from metadata supplied by the sample provider and were not determined by assay-based typing. The prospective study material was composed of cDNA or gDNA derived from T cells, B-cell-depleted T cells, or PBMCs. Broader findings and caveats from the paper: The quantity of clinical and demographic metadata differed by source and by participant and was supplied without curation.

The immunoSEQ Assay, a bias-controlled multiplex PCR, was used to amplify TCRbeta CDR3 regions from genomic DNA. The original methods were these. Within the assay, amplification of reference gene primers was used to estimate how many nucleated cells each sample contained. Sequence reads were collapsed and filtered to measure the absolute abundance of every unique TCRbeta CDR3 rearrangement. Productive Simpson clonality was computed per sample as the square root of Simpson's diversity index over productive rearrangements. TCRdb retrieved this table from immuneACCESS and kept in-frame rearrangements only. Not all clones are present; in checked studies, unresolved V genes account for under half, and no reason is known for the remainder. The V and J calls and clone size were taken over from that table, and D and trimming were inferred from the DNA. For this sample there are roughly 570,000 clones; roughly nine tenths appear just once. The top ten clonotypes cover roughly 8% of the sample.

This clone has just one count. It has no known antigen specificity. Base quality data are lacking; no much larger clone is found one base away. In Seattle, one collaborating source enrolled patients while the infection was active and tracked those patients longitudinally over the course of disease. Collaborating institutions collected whole blood in K2EDTA tubes following their own protocols. For TCRbeta analysis, collaborator samples were shipped as frozen whole blood, as isolated PBMCs, or as DNA extracted from either sample type. The sample taken for sequencing was peripheral blood. The receptor was derived from a woman in her 50s with COVID-19, enrolled during active disease.

The DNA sequence follows: TGTGCCAGCAGGGGGACTAGCGGGGTTTCCTCCTACAATGAGCAGTTCTTC. Protein translation: CASRGTSGVSSYNEQFF. The sequence is built from TRBV28 and TRBJ2-1, with 13 junctional bases fitting TRBD2. V is cut back by 6 bases and J by 0 bases, with 5 bases in the junction unmatched. Measured from the cysteine to the phenylalanine, the CDR3 is 17 residues long. Here the CDR3 DNA is all that survives: 51 bases in frame from base 1. CDR1 and CDR2, per the germline V gene, are MDHEN and SYDVKM. The reference TRBV28 and TRBJ2-1 proteins fill in what lies around the CDR3, so the full variable domain reads DVKVTQSSRYLVKRTGEKVFLECVQDMDHENMFWYRQDPGLGLRLIYFSYDVKMKEKGDIPEGYSVSREKKERFSLILESASTNQTSMYLCASRGTSGVSSYNEQFFGPGTRLTVL.